Listed here are 21 T cell receptor beta chains from one sample, sequenced in a study of blood T cell repertoires in COVID-19. Only in-frame clones appear in the TCRdb table, and some are missing; sequencing was by immunoSEQ multiplex PCR. Here the sample spans tens of thousands of clones, around 88% being singletons. The sequencing input was peripheral blood. Receptors originate from a human donor with active COVID-19. The donor label of this sample is uncertain.

The V gene is TRBV7-8, the J gene TRBJ2-3; D is possibly TRBD1 (6 bases). The germline gives CDR1 SGHVS, CDR2 FQNEAQ. CDR3 size: 15 residues. V lost 5 bases and J lost 1, with 13 bases in between. CDR3 sequence: CASSQENRGTDTQYF. In DNA form, the CDR3 reads TGTGCCAGCAGCCAAGAAAACAGGGGCACAGATACGCAGTATTTT.

J is TRBJ2-1 and V is TRBV14; D may be TRBD2 (6 bases). The V end lost 7 bases, the J end lost 3 bases, and 16 bases lay between the germline ends. Germline V lookup: CDR1 SGHDN, CDR2 FVKESK. CDR3 size: 15 residues. The CDR3 spells CASTTLGAGYNEQFF. The CDR3 DNA sequence: TGTGCCAGCACCACCCTCGGAGCGGGCTACAATGAGCAGTTCTTC. The whole variable domain, filled in from reference TRBV14 and TRBJ2-1, reads EAGVTQFPSHSVIEKGQTVTLRCDPISGHDNLYWYRRVMGKEIKFLLHFVKESKQDESGMPNNRFLAERTGGTYSTLKVQPAELEDSGVYFCASTTLGAGYNEQFFGPGTRLTVL.

V usage is TRBV9 and J usage is TRBJ2-5; a weak D match, TRBD2 (5 bases). Germline CDR1 is SGDLS and CDR2 is YYNGEE. The ends were cut back, 0 bases at V and 2 bases at J, with 11 bases in the middle. The CDR3 runs to 15 residues. The DNA of the CDR3 is TGTGCCAGCAGCGTAGGTGGGAGAAGGCAAGAGACCCAGTACTTC. This gives the protein CASSVGGRRQETQYF.

The rearrangement joins TRBV28 to TRBJ1-4, with D possibly matching TRBD1 (6 bases). The CDR3 length is 14 residues. In germline, CDR1 is MDHEN, CDR2 SYDVKM. Between the trimmed V and J ends, which lost 6 bases and 10 bases, there was a span of 18 bases. The CDR3 DNA reads as TGTGCCAGCAGCCCCGGGCATCAAGGGGGAAAACTGTTTTTT. It yields the protein CASSPGHQGGKLFF.

This clone came up a few times. CDR3: CATSSPGGAYEQYF. The CDR3 coding sequence is TGTGCCACCAGTTCTCCGGGGGGGGCCTACGAGCAGTACTTC. The genes are TRBV24-1 and TRBJ2-7; TRBD2 agrees at 8 bases. Trimming took 6 bases from V and 2 from J; bases not matched to a gene: 5. Germline assignment: CDR1 KGHDR and CDR2 SFDVKD. The CDR3 loop spans 14 amino acids.

The chain uses TRBV7-9 and TRBJ1-1; the D gene is possibly TRBD1 (5 bases). CDR3 size: 13 residues. CDR1 SEHNR and CDR2 FQNEAQ come from the germline V gene (reference sequence). The V and J ends lost 5 bases and 1 base respectively, with 8 bases between them. The CDR3 DNA follows: TGTGCCAGCAGCGTGACAGAGAACACTGAAGCTTTCTTT. Residues: CASSVTENTEAFF. Supplemented by reference TRBV7-9 and TRBJ1-1, the full variable domain reads DTGVSQNPRHKITKRGQNVTFRCDPISEHNRLYWYRQTLGQGPEFLTYFQNEAQLEKSRLLSDRFSAERPKGSFSTLEIQRTEQGDSAMYLCASSVTENTEAFFGQGTRLTVV.

This chain uses TRBV21-1 with TRBJ2-5; TRBD2 was called by the table and not checked on the DNA. TRBV21-1 constitutes a pseudogene. The CDR3 is 17 residues long. The chain's CDR3 is CASSFRGRRRYQETQYF. The CDR3 DNA reads TGTGCCAGCAGCTTCCGCGGGAGAAGAAGGTACCAAGAGACCCAGTACTTC.

The rearrangement links TRBV7-8 to TRBJ2-1; D is perhaps TRBD1 (8 bases). From germline, CDR1 is SGHVS and CDR2 FQNEAQ. The V and J ends lost 6 bases and 9 bases respectively, with 15 bases between them. CDR3 length equals 13 residues. CDR3: CASRNRGGTEQFF. For the CDR3, the DNA is TGTGCCAGCAGAAACAGGGGGGGGACTGAGCAGTTCTTC.

V and J are TRBV7-9 and TRBJ2-1, with a weak D call TRBD2 (6 bases). This CDR3 has 18 amino acids. V was shortened by 2 bases and J by 4 bases, with 21 bases between the two germline ends. CDR1 SEHNR and CDR2 FQNEAQ come from the germline V gene (reference sequence). The CDR3 nucleotides are TGTGCCAGCAGCTTACTAAAATGGGAACTAGCCTTATACAATGAGCAGTTCTTC. It encodes CASSLLKWELALYNEQFF.

The chain couples TRBV7-8 to TRBJ2-7, with 7 bases lining up with TRBD2. Trimming at V came to 6 bases and at J to 5 bases, leaving 10 bases not matched to a gene. CDR1 is SGHVS, CDR2 FQNEAQ, per germline. The CDR3 spans 14 residues. CDR3 loop: CASSQGLEPHEQYF. For the CDR3, the DNA is TGTGCCAGCAGTCAAGGACTAGAGCCACACGAGCAGTACTTC.

V usage is TRBV6-6 and J usage is TRBJ1-4; no clear D gene. V lost 3 bases to trimming and J lost 2 bases, with 10 bases between them. This CDR3 region has 15 residues. CDR1 is MNHNY, CDR2 SVGAGI, per germline (reference sequence). This CDR3 reads CASSYFGGTNEKLFF. The CDR3 bases are TGTGCCAGCAGTTATTTCGGAGGGACTAATGAAAAACTGTTTTTT.

The chain combines TRBV6-5 with TRBJ2-7; 7 nucleotides agree with TRBD2. V was pared by 7 bases and J by 4 bases, with 4 bases of the junction left unmatched. The CDR3 contains 12 residues. Germline CDR1 and CDR2: MNHEY and SVGAGI. The CDR3 sequence is CASTGTKYEQYF. In DNA form, the CDR3 reads TGTGCCAGCACTGGGACTAAGTACGAGCAGTACTTC.

The J gene is TRBJ2-5, the V gene TRBV6-5; D is unclear. The germline V and J ends were trimmed by 6 bases and 5 bases, with 16 bases remaining between them. The germline CDR1 and CDR2 sequences are MNHEY and SVGAGI. This CDR3 has 14 residues. This chain's CDR3 is CASRQVGTVETQYF. CDR3 nucleotides: TGTGCCAGCAGGCAAGTGGGCACGGTGGAGACCCAGTACTTC.

The rearrangement links TRBV5-6 to TRBJ2-7, with D hard to call. The CDR3 covers 15 residues. Trimming removed 3 bases from V and 1 base from J, with 14 bases in between. The germline V gene encodes CDR1 SGHDT and CDR2 YYEEEE. Here the CDR3 DNA reads TGTGCCAGCAGCTCAAGTGGTCCTATTTCCTACGAGCAGTACTTC. Translated, it gives CASSSSGPISYEQYF.

V usage is TRBV11-2 and J usage is TRBJ2-5; no clear D gene. V lost 3 bases and J lost 4, with 9 bases in between. The germline V gene has CDR1 SGHAT and CDR2 FQNNGV. The CDR3 runs 13 residues. In DNA form, the CDR3 reads TGTGCCAGCAGCTTTGGGCACCCAGAGACCCAGTACTTC. Translation: CASSFGHPETQYF.

The rearrangement links TRBV5-6 to TRBJ2-5; no clear D. Germline CDR1 SGHDT, CDR2 YYEEEE. Trimming took 4 bases from V and 2 from J, leaving 9 bases between them. This CDR3 comprises 13 residues. The CDR3 protein is CASSLSGQETQYF. In nucleotides, the CDR3 is TGTGCCAGCAGCCTCTCAGGTCAAGAGACCCAGTACTTC. The full variable domain, with the rest looked up from reference TRBV5-6 and TRBJ2-5, is DAGVTQSPTHLIKTRGQQVTLRCSPKSGHDTVSWYQQALGQGPQFIFQYYEEEERQRGNFPDRFSGHQFPNYSSELNVNALLLGDSALYLCASSLSGQETQYFGPGTRLLVL.

The gene calls are TRBV14 and TRBJ2-7; 7 nucleotides align to TRBD1. J was trimmed by 5 bases and V by 3 bases; bases with no gene match: 10. The V gene's germline CDR1 is SGHDN and CDR2 FVKESK. CDR3 length: 15 residues. CDR3 nucleotides: TGTGCCAGCAGCCACCCGGGACAGTATATTCACGAGCAGTACTTC. This codes for CASSHPGQYIHEQYF. Variable domain in full (rest from reference TRBV14 and TRBJ2-7): EAGVTQFPSHSVIEKGQTVTLRCDPISGHDNLYWYRRVMGKEIKFLLHFVKESKQDESGMPNNRFLAERTGGTYSTLKVQPAELEDSGVYFCASSHPGQYIHEQYFGPGTRLTVT.

This chain uses TRBV30 with TRBJ1-5, with 8 bases fitting TRBD1. V lost 0 bases, J lost 1 base, and 8 bases stayed unmatched. CDR3 length: 17 amino acids. Germline assignment: CDR1 GTSNPN and CDR2 SVGIG (reference sequence). The CDR3 nucleotides read TGTGCCTGGAGTGTAGGCAGGGGGCCAGGGAGCAATCAGCCCCAGCATTTT. Encoded protein: CAWSVGRGPGSNQPQHF.

V usage is TRBV28 and J usage is TRBJ2-5; perhaps TRBD2 as D (5 bases). The CDR3 contains 13 residues. Trimming shortened V by 4 bases and J by 7 bases, and 13 bases separated the two germline ends. Germline V gene sequence: CDR1 MDHEN, CDR2 SYDVKM. The CDR3 nucleotides read TGTGCCAGCAGTTCTCTCGGGAAAGGGACCCAGTACTTC. Protein product: CASSSLGKGTQYF.

CDR3 nucleotides: TGTGCCAGCAGCCAAGATGGCGGGACAGGGGGCAATCAGCCCCAGCATTTT. Translating gives CASSQDGGTGGNQPQHF. The chain couples TRBV3-1 (or the pseudogene TRBV3-2) to TRBJ1-5, with 10 bases aligning to TRBD1. Looked up from germline, CDR1 is LGHDT and CDR2 is YNNKEL (reference sequence). Germline trimming cut 0 bases from V and 2 bases from J; bases unmatched to any gene: 4. The CDR3 contains 17 residues.

V gene TRBV19 combines with J gene TRBJ1-2; tentative D call: TRBD1 (5 bases). CDR1 and CDR2 from the germline V gene are LNHDA and SQIVND (reference sequence). This CDR3 comprises 13 residues. V was trimmed by 7 bases and J by 4 bases, leaving 13 bases between them. Written as DNA, the CDR3 is TGTGCCAGTACCCAGGACACCGTCTATGGCTACACCTTC. Residues: CASTQDTVYGYTF. Using reference TRBV19 and TRBJ1-2 for the parts outside the CDR3, the full variable domain is DGGITQSPKYLFRKEGQNVTLSCEQNLNHDAMYWYRQDPGQGLRLIYYSQIVNDFQKGDIAEGYSVSREKKESFPLTVTSAQKNPTAFYLCASTQDTVYGYTFGSGTRLTVV.